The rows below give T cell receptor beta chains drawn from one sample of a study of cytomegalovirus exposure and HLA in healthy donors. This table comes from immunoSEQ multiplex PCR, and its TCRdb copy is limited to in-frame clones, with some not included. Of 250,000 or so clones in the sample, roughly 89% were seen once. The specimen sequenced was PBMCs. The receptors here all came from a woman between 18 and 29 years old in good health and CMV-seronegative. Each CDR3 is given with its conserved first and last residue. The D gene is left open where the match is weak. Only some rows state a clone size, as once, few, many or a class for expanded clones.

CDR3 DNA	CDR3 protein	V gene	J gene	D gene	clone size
TGTGCCAGCAGCCCTAGGACAGAAGCGAAAGCTTTCTTT	CASSPRTEAKAFF	TRBV7-2	TRBJ1-1	NA	once
TGCGCCAGCAGCCAAGATTGGGGGAGGTCCTACAATGAGCAGTTCTTC	CASSQDWGRSYNEQFF	TRBV4-3	TRBJ2-1	NA	NA
TGTGCCAGCAGCTTCTCGACAGGGGGTGTTGGAAACACCATATATTTT	CASSFSTGGVGNTIYF	TRBV7-9	TRBJ1-3	TRBD1	NA
TGTGCCAGCAGCCCTAGGTTGGGCAGGGGTCGGACCGGGGAGCTGTTTTTT	CASSPRLGRGRTGELFF	TRBV27	TRBJ2-2	NA	NA
TGTGCCAGCACCGACAGGGGGAGCAATCAGCCCCAGCATTTT	CASTDRGSNQPQHF	TRBV6-5	TRBJ1-5	TRBD1	NA
TGTGCCAGCAGCACCTACTTCGGGACAGGCAATCAGCCCCAGCATTTT	CASSTYFGTGNQPQHF	TRBV7-2	TRBJ1-5	TRBD1	NA
TGTGCCAGCAGTTTCACGGGGAGAGGAACTGAAGCTTTCTTT	CASSFTGRGTEAFF	TRBV27	TRBJ1-1	NA	NA
TGTGCCACCAGCAGAGATAGCGGAGATGGCTACACCTTC	CATSRDSGDGYTF	TRBV15	TRBJ1-2	NA	once
TGTGCCAGCAGCTTAGCGTTGGCAGGGGTGTTGGATACGCAGTATTTT	CASSLALAGVLDTQYF	TRBV7-8	TRBJ2-3	NA	NA
TGTGCCAGCTCACCGGACAGACCATCCTATGGCTACACCTTC	CASSPDRPSYGYTF	TRBV18	TRBJ1-2	NA	NA
TGTGCCAGCAGCCAAGATGGTGAGCGGGGGGGTTACAATGAGCAGTTCTTC	CASSQDGERGGYNEQFF	TRBV4-2	TRBJ2-1	TRBD2	NA
TGTGCCAGCAGTGAAAGGTTTGGGCGGGGGGGCATGGATACGCAGTATTTT	CASSERFGRGGMDTQYF	TRBV2	TRBJ2-3	TRBD2	NA
TGTGCCAGCAGCCCCGGGACACAAGGCATAAACACTGAAGCTTTCTTT	CASSPGTQGINTEAFF	TRBV11-2	TRBJ1-1	NA	NA
TGTGCCAGCAGCTTTAGGAGGACTGAAGCTTTCTTT	CASSFRRTEAFF	TRBV5-6	TRBJ1-1	NA	NA
TGCGCCAGCAGTGATGACAGGGGCCATGAGCAGTTCTTC	CASSDDRGHEQFF	TRBV10-2	TRBJ2-1	TRBD1	NA